The present T cell receptor beta chain was sequenced within a study of control samples from healthy donors and cancer patients. Libraries were prepared by immunoSEQ multiplex PCR; TCRdb keeps only in-frame clonotypes and omits some of them. This sample carries 150,000 to 180,000 clones, 85% to 95% of them seen once, and the ten largest clones take approximately 5.7%. Germline CDR1 and CDR2: SEHNR and FQNEAQ (reference sequence). The CDR3 runs 13 residues. Trimming took 8 bases from V and 1 from J, leaving 12 bases between them. Sequencing was performed on blood. This TCR derives from a man aged 40-49 years in good health. The chain recombines TRBV7-9 with TRBJ2-7, with unresolved D. DNA of the CDR3: TGTGCCAGCGGGGTTCAGGAATCCTACGAGCAGTACTTC. Protein product: CASGVQESYEQYF.